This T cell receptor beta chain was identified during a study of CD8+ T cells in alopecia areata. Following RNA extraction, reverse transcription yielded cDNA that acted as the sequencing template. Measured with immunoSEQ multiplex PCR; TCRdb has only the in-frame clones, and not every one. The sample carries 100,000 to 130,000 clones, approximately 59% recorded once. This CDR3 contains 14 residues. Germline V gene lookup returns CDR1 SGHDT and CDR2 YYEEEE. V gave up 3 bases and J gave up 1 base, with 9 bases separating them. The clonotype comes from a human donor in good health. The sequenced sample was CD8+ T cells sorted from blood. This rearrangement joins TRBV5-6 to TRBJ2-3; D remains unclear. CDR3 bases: TGTGCCAGCAGCTGGGGATTGGGCACAGATACGCAGTATTTT. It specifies CASSWGLGTDTQYF. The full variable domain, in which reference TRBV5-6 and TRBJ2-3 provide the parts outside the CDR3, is DAGVTQSPTHLIKTRGQQVTLRCSPKSGHDTVSWYQQALGQGPQFIFQYYEEEERQRGNFPDRFSGHQFPNYSSELNVNALLLGDSALYLCASSWGLGTDTQYFGPGTRLTVL.